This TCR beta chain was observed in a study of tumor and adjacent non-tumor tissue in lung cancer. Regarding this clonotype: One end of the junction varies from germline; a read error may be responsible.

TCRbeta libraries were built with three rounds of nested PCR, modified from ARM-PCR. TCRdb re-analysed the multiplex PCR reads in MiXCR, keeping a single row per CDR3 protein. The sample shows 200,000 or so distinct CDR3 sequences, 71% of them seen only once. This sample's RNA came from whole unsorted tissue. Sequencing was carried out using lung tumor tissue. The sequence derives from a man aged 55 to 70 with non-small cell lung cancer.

For the CDR3, the DNA is TGCAGTGTTGGGGGGCCCGGTACTAGCGGGTTCGGTGAGCAGTCCTTC. Its protein is CSVGGPGTSGFGEQSF. The chain employs TRBV20-1 and TRBJ2-1, with 9 bases matching TRBD2. Germline V gene sequence: CDR1 DFQATT, CDR2 SNEGSKA (reference sequence). The CDR3 spans 16 residues.